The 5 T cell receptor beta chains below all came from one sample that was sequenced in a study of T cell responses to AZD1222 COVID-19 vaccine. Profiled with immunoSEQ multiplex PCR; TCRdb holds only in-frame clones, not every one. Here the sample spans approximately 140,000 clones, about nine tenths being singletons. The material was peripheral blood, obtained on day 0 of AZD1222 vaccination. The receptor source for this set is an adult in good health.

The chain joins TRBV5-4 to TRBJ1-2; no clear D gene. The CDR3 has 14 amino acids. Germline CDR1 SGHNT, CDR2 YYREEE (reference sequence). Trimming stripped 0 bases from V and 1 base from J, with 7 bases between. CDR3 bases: TGTGCCAGCAGCTTGGATTGGGATAACTATGGCTACACCTTC. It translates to CASSLDWDNYGYTF.

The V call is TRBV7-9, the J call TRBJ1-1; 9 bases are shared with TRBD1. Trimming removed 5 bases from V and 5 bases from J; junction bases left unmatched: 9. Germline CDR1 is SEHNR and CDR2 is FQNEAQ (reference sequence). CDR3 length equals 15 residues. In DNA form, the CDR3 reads TGTGCCAGCAGCGGGGACAGGGATAGGGCGACTGAAGCTTTCTTT. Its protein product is CASSGDRDRATEAFF.

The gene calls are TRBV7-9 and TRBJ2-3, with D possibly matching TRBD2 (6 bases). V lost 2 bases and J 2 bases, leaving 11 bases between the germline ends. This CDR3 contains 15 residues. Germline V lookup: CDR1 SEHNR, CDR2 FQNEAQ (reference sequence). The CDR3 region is CASSLTAGFTDTQYF. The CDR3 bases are TGTGCCAGCAGCTTAACGGCGGGATTCACAGATACGCAGTATTTT. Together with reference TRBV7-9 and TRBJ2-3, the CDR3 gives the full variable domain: DTGVSQNPRHKITKRGQNVTFRCDPISEHNRLYWYRQTLGQGPEFLTYFQNEAQLEKSRLLSDRFSAERPKGSFSTLEIQRTEQGDSAMYLCASSLTAGFTDTQYFGPGTRLTVL.

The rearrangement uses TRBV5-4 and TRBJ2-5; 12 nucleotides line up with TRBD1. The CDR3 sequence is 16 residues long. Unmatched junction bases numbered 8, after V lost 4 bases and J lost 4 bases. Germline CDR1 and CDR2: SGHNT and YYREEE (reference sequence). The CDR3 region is CASSKTGQGALETQYF. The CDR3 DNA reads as TGTGCCAGCAGCAAGACGGGACAGGGGGCTTTAGAGACCCAGTACTTC.

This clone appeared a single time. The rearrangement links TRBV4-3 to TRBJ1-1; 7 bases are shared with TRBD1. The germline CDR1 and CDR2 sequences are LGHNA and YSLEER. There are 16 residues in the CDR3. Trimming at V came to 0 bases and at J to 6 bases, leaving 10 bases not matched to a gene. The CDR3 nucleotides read TGCGCCAGCAGCCAAGATCTATCACAGGGGAGGCCTGAAGCTTTCTTT. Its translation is CASSQDLSQGRPEAFF.